This TCR beta chain comes out of a study of blood T cell repertoires in COVID-19. Assay used: immunoSEQ multiplex PCR; TCRdb lists only in-frame clones, some missing. The data show tens of thousands of clones, with around 83% seen just once and around 1.5% held by the top ten. This CDR3 is built from 21 residues. V lost 3 bases and J 3 bases, leaving 32 bases between the germline ends. Germline V lookup: CDR1 MDHEN, CDR2 SYDVKM. The chain links TRBV28 to TRBJ1-1, with no clear D. The sequence came from a man aged 45-65 years with acute or convalescent COVID-19. The sequencing input was peripheral blood. The CDR3 DNA is TGTGCCAGCAGTTTCCTTACGACTACGGACTTCACCTGGGGTTTGCACACTGAAGCTTTCTTT. As protein: CASSFLTTTDFTWGLHTEAFF. The full variable domain, in which reference TRBV28 and TRBJ1-1 provide the parts outside the CDR3, is DVKVTQSSRYLVKRTGEKVFLECVQDMDHENMFWYRQDPGLGLRLIYFSYDVKMKEKGDIPEGYSVSREKKERFSLILESASTNQTSMYLCASSFLTTTDFTWGLHTEAFFGQGTRLTVV.